A single sample gave rise to the 17 T cell receptor beta chains below, sequenced in a study of control samples from healthy donors and cancer patients. Method: immunoSEQ multiplex PCR; TCRdb's copy keeps in-frame clones and lacks some. The sample has 130,000 or so clones; 90% are singletons. Sequences were obtained from blood. These receptors came from a middle-aged man in good health.

This clone was observed a few times. The V call is TRBV19, the J call TRBJ2-5; 9 bases line up with TRBD2. The ends lost 5 bases at V and 3 bases at J; junction bases unmatched: 10. The CDR3 is 16 residues long. Germline loops: CDR1 LNHDA, CDR2 SQIVND (reference sequence). In DNA form, the CDR3 reads TGTGCCAGTAGTCCCCTGGGACTAGCAGGGAAAGAGACCCAGTACTTC. Its translation: CASSPLGLAGKETQYF.

The table lists this clone with a few counts. The chain employs TRBV6-1 and TRBJ1-1, with D unresolved. The V and J ends lost 3 bases and 1 base respectively, with 6 bases between them. Germline loops: CDR1 MNHNS, CDR2 SASEGT. This CDR3 contains 13 residues. The CDR3 coding sequence is TGTGCCAGCAGTGAGGACGGGAACACTGAAGCTTTCTTT. Translating gives CASSEDGNTEAFF.

This clone was counted once. The rearrangement joins TRBV6-5 to TRBJ1-5; D possibly corresponds to TRBD1 (6 bases). The V end was cut by 6 bases, the J end by 3 bases, with 15 bases between. Germline V gene data show CDR1 as MNHEY and CDR2 as SVGAGI. The CDR3 has 15 residues. The CDR3 sequence is CASRGGGINNQPQHF. In DNA form, the CDR3 reads TGTGCCAGCAGGGGAGGGGGAATCAACAATCAGCCCCAGCATTTT.

In DNA form, the CDR3 reads TGTGCCAGCAGCCCGAACCGACTAGCGGGGGGAGGGGAGACCCAGTACTTC. This codes for CASSPNRLAGGGETQYF. This chain uses TRBV7-8 with TRBJ2-5; the match to TRBD2 covers 13 bases. The CDR3 has 17 residues. Germline V CDR1 and CDR2: SGHVS, FQNEAQ. Unmatched junction bases numbered 11, after V lost 5 bases and J lost 5 bases.

V gene TRBV3-1 (or the pseudogene TRBV3-2) combines with J gene TRBJ1-1, with D hard to call. The CDR3 has 14 amino acids. The germline CDR1 and CDR2 sequences are LGHDT and YNNKEL (reference sequence). The V and J ends lost 4 bases and 4 bases respectively, with 13 bases between them. The CDR3 sequence is CASSRGWGSTEAFF. DNA for the CDR3: TGTGCCAGCAGCCGCGGTTGGGGAAGCACTGAAGCTTTCTTT.

V gene TRBV4-2 combines with J gene TRBJ1-2, with D uncertain. Trimming removed 4 bases from V and 0 bases from J, with 6 bases in between. There are 13 residues in the CDR3. Germline CDR1 and CDR2: LGHNA and YNFKEQ. CDR3 nucleotides: TGTGCCAGCAGCCCCCCGGCTAACTATGGCTACACCTTC. Its translation: CASSPPANYGYTF.

V and J are TRBV9 and TRBJ2-3; D unresolved. Trimming cost V 4 bases and J 2 bases, with 8 bases left between them. CDR3 size: 13 residues. CDR1 SGDLS and CDR2 YYNGEE come from the germline V gene. This CDR3 is CASSPFNTDTQYF. In DNA form, the CDR3 reads TGTGCCAGCAGCCCCTTTAACACAGATACGCAGTATTTT.

As to this clone: Germline and junction disagree at one end, which may indicate a read error. This sequence joins TRBV7-9 and TRBJ1-4, with D perhaps matching TRBD1 (6 bases). The CDR3 contains 13 residues. Germline V lookup: CDR1 SEHNR, CDR2 FQNEAQ (reference sequence). CDR3 sequence reads: CASSAASGQTLIF. CDR3 DNA: TGTGCCAGCAGCGCGGCTTCGGGACAAACTTTAATTTTT. The full variable domain, in which reference TRBV7-9 and TRBJ1-4 provide the parts outside the CDR3, is DTGVSQNPRHKITKRGQNVTFRCDPISEHNRLYWYRQTLGQGPEFLTYFQNEAQLEKSRLLSDRFSAERPKGSFSTLEIQRTEQGDSAMYLCASSAASGQTLIFGSGTQLSVL.

V is TRBV6-5 and J is TRBJ1-1; tentatively, D is TRBD1 (5 bases). V gave up 6 bases and J gave up 1 base, with 12 bases separating them. The CDR3 runs 14 residues. Germline loops: CDR1 MNHEY, CDR2 SVGAGI. Here the CDR3 reads CASRWAGPNTEAFF. Here the CDR3 DNA reads TGTGCCAGCAGATGGGCAGGGCCGAACACTGAAGCTTTCTTT.

V gene TRBV6-5 combines with J gene TRBJ1-2; 12 nucleotides match TRBD1. Germline trimming cut 5 bases from V and 7 bases from J; bases unmatched to any gene: 5. CDR3 length equals 14 residues. Germline CDR1 is MNHEY and CDR2 is SVGAGI. The CDR3 DNA follows: TGTGCCAGCAGTATGGGACAGGGGGCGAGTGGCTACACCTTC. It encodes CASSMGQGASGYTF.

V and J are TRBV7-2 and TRBJ1-1; no firm D call. Germline CDR1 SGHTA, CDR2 FQGNSA. Trimming cost V 2 bases and J 1 base, with 8 bases left between them. The CDR3 consists of 14 residues. The CDR3 sequence is CASSLSHRNTEAFF. CDR3 DNA sequence: TGTGCCAGCAGCTTAAGCCACCGGAACACTGAAGCTTTCTTT.

The genes are TRBV9 and TRBJ1-2; D not certain. This CDR3 region has 13 residues. Germline CDR1 is SGDLS and CDR2 is YYNGEE. Trimming shortened V by 4 bases and J by 8 bases, and 15 bases separated the two germline ends. CDR3 sequence (DNA): TGTGCCAGCAGCTTGCCGGGCAAAGGAGGCTACACCTTC. The encoded protein is CASSLPGKGGYTF.

J is TRBJ2-3 and V is TRBV29-1; tentatively, D is TRBD1 (6 bases). Trimming left V 4 bases short and J 0 bases short, with 11 bases between. There are 14 residues in the CDR3. Germline V gene lookup returns CDR1 SQVTM and CDR2 ANQGSEA. Written as DNA, the CDR3 is TGCAGCGTTGCTCAGGGGATTAGCACAGATACGCAGTATTTT. This translates into CSVAQGISTDTQYF.

The chain combines TRBV28 with TRBJ1-3; TRBD1 is a possible D gene (5 bases). Germline values: CDR1 MDHEN, CDR2 SYDVKM. CDR3 size: 14 residues. Trimming took off 4 bases at V and 1 base at J, with 8 bases between the two ends. CDR3 region: CASSSGTSGNTIYF. CDR3 in DNA: TGTGCCAGCAGTTCGGGGACGTCTGGAAACACCATATATTTT.

The genes are TRBV10-3 and TRBJ1-6; 8 nucleotides match TRBD1. In germline, CDR1 is ENHRY, CDR2 SYGVKD. The trim removed 1 base at V and 6 bases at J, leaving 8 bases unmatched. The CDR3 consists of 17 residues. DNA for the CDR3: TGTGCCATCAGTGAGTACCAGGGGGCCTTAGTTAATTCACCCCTCCACTTT. It yields the protein CAISEYQGALVNSPLHF.

This chain uses TRBV13 with TRBJ2-1; D is possibly TRBD1 (5 bases). V was shortened by 4 bases and J by 5 bases, with 15 bases between the two germline ends. CDR1 and CDR2 from the germline V gene are PRHDT and FYEKMQ (reference sequence). The CDR3 is 15 residues long. CDR3 protein: CASSYPPGSHNEQFF. The CDR3 DNA is TGTGCCAGCAGCTACCCCCCAGGGTCCCACAATGAGCAGTTCTTC.

The rearrangement joins TRBV5-8 to TRBJ1-5, with 7 nucleotides matching TRBD1. The trim removed 2 bases at V and 7 bases at J, leaving 3 bases unmatched. CDR1 and CDR2 from the germline V gene are SGHTS and YDEGEE. The CDR3 spans 13 residues. The CDR3 loop reads CASSLLGGQPQHF. The CDR3, as DNA: TGTGCCAGCAGCTTATTAGGGGGCCAGCCCCAGCATTTT. Full variable domain (remainder filled in from reference TRBV5-8 and TRBJ1-5): EAGVTQSPTHLIKTRGQQATLRCSPISGHTSVYWYQQALGLGLQFLLWYDEGEERNRGNFPPRFSGRQFPNYSSELNVNALELEDSALYLCASSLLGGQPQHFGDGTRLSIL.